These 4 T cell receptor beta chains were sequenced from one sample in a study of T cells in women clearing cervical HPV infection. Repertoires were generated with immunoSEQ multiplex PCR, while TCRdb's copy carries only in-frame clones and drops some. This sample lists 31,000 or so clones; its ten largest clones have approximately 4.2%. The sequenced material came from blood buffy coat. These receptors originate from a woman between 18 and 70 years old with a cervical HPV16 infection that either progressed to CIN3+ or cleared (not recorded which).

Notes on this clone: The read ends 3 residues before the CDR3 terminus; that terminus is restored from the germline J gene. V and J are TRBV20-1 and TRBJ2-3; 8 nucleotides align to TRBD2. This CDR3 is 16 amino acids long. Germline CDR1 and CDR2: DFQATT and SNEGSKA (reference sequence). After removal of 0 bases from V and 6 bases from J, the junction contained 11 bases not matched to a gene. CDR3 loop: CSARDRKRERADTQYF. The CDR3 DNA, read in part, is TGCAGTGCTAGAGATCGGAAGCGGGAGAGAGCGGATACG.

CDR3 residues: CASSIYRTDRKLFF. The covered CDR3 bases are TGTGCCAGTAGTATATATAGGACAGACCGAAAA. The chain couples TRBV19 to TRBJ1-4; tentative D call: TRBD1 (6 bases). The read falls 3 residues short of the CDR3 end, and the missing part is taken from the germline J gene. The CDR3 sequence is 14 residues long. Germline V gene lookup returns CDR1 LNHDA and CDR2 SQIVND (reference sequence). V dropped 2 bases and J dropped 10 bases, with 14 bases sitting between them.

Comments on this clone: The read is 3 residues too short to cover the CDR3 end, so that end is filled in from the germline J gene. The chain joins TRBV4-2 to TRBJ2-7, with 12 bases matching TRBD1. Germline CDR1 LGHNA, CDR2 YNFKEQ. The CDR3 length is 16 residues. Trimming at V came to 0 bases and at J to 5 bases, leaving 5 bases not matched to a gene. CDR3 protein: CASSQEGGTGGDEQYF. CDR3 DNA (partial): TGTGCCAGCAGCCAAGAGGGGGGGACAGGGGGCGACGAG.

Note on this clone: The CDR3 end falls 3 residues outside the read, so it is completed with the germline J gene. The V and J genes are TRBV2 and TRBJ1-2, with 9 bases identical to TRBD1. This CDR3 is built from 13 residues. The germline V gene encodes CDR1 SNHLY and CDR2 FYNNEI. Incomplete CDR3 DNA: TGTGCCAGCAGTCCGGGACAGGGTTTCGGC. It encodes CASSPGQGFG. The entire CDR3 reads CASSPGQGFGYTF.